These 10 T cell receptor beta chains share one sample of origin, sequenced in a study of tumor-infiltrating lymphocytes in oesophageal squamous cell carcinoma. TCRdb itself ran the PCR reads through MiXCR, one entry per CDR3 protein. The sample records 13,000 or so distinct CDR3 sequences, roughly 51% being singletons. The sample comprised blood. All receptors come from a female donor with esophageal squamous cell carcinoma.

The J gene is TRBJ2-1, the V gene TRBV7-2; the match to TRBD2 covers 10 bases. Per the germline V gene, CDR1 is SGHTA and CDR2 is FQGNSA. This CDR3 contains 14 residues. The J segment lost 9 bases and the V segment lost 5 bases, leaving 7 bases of the junction unmatched. The CDR3 DNA is TGTGCCAGCAGCGTCCCGGGACTAGCGAGTGAGCAGTTCTTC. It translates to CASSVPGLASEQFF.

The chain employs TRBV12-3 or TRBV12-4 and TRBJ2-4; possible D gene TRBD1, 6 bases. The J call may be in error: the DNA end matches TRBJ2-7 better. The CDR3 runs to 12 residues. In DNA form, the CDR3 reads TGTGCCAGCAGACCGGACAGCTACGAGCAGTACTTC. It yields the protein CASRPDSYEQYF.

This clonotype is medium-sized (0.01 to 0.1%) within its sample. The chain combines TRBV7-6 with TRBJ2-5; TRBD1 might be the D (6 bases). The CDR3 is 15 residues long. Germline loops: CDR1 SGHVS, CDR2 FNYEAQ. The V gene lost 5 bases and the J gene lost 1 base, with 14 bases spanning the gap. The CDR3, as DNA: TGTGCCAGCAGCCCAGCCGGACAGTCCCAAGAGACCCAGTACTTC. This codes for CASSPAGQSQETQYF.

This clonotype was observed a handful of times. Here the CDR3 DNA reads TGCGCCAGCAGTGAGATTGGGGGAGTGGAGACCCAGTACTTC. Amino acids: CASSEIGGVETQYF. The chain couples TRBV10-2 to TRBJ2-5; D may be TRBD1 or TRBD2 (5 bases each). CDR1 is WSHSY and CDR2 is SAAADI in the germline V gene. V shed 2 bases and J shed 5 bases, with 12 bases lying between them. The CDR3 covers 14 residues.

V is TRBV7-2 and J is TRBJ2-5; D gene ambiguous. There are 14 residues in the CDR3. The germline gives CDR1 SGHTA, CDR2 FQGNSA. V was pared by 0 bases and J by 1 base, with 6 bases between. Here the CDR3 reads CASSLAGTQETQYF. The CDR3 nucleotides read TGTGCCAGCAGCTTAGCAGGAACCCAAGAGACCCAGTACTTC. Supplemented by reference TRBV7-2 and TRBJ2-5, the full variable domain reads GAGVSQSPSNKVTEKGKDVELRCDPISGHTALYWYRQSLGQGLEFLIYFQGNSAPDKSGLPSDRFSAERTGGSVSTLTIQRTQQEDSAVYLCASSLAGTQETQYFGPGTRLLVL.

As concerns this clonotype: Lacking the conserved final phenylalanine or tryptophan, this CDR3 likely reflects a read error. The DNA is omitted, as the CDR3 cannot be located on it reliably, and the CDR3 follows TCRdb's listing. The chain joins TRBV12-3 or TRBV12-4 to TRBJ2-7; the table names TRBD1, a call not compared with the DNA. The CDR3 contains 16 residues when both ends are counted. CDR3 in amino acids: CASSYWAGGYGYTFGS.

The chain couples TRBV20-1 to TRBJ1-2; TRBD1 matches at 8 bases. The V gene end was trimmed by 5 bases and the J gene end by 7 bases; junction bases not matched to a gene: 6. The germline V gene has CDR1 DFQATT and CDR2 SNEGSKA (reference sequence). The CDR3 runs 12 residues. This chain's CDR3 is CSAGQGSGGYTF. DNA of the CDR3: TGCAGTGCTGGACAGGGAAGTGGTGGCTACACCTTC.

This clonotype occurred once. The chain carries TRBV7-3 and TRBJ2-3, with 14 bases fitting TRBD2. Germline V gene sequence: CDR1 SGHTA, CDR2 FQGTGA. The V gene end was trimmed by 4 bases and the J gene end by 6 bases; junction bases not matched to a gene: 12. This CDR3 is 18 amino acids long. The CDR3 protein is CASSSTSGLAGVSDTQYF. CDR3 nucleotides: TGTGCCAGCAGCTCAACATCGGGACTAGCGGGAGTAAGCGATACGCAGTATTTT.

V gene TRBV5-5 combines with J gene TRBJ2-3; D is unresolved. The length of the CDR3 is 14 residues. The V end lost 6 bases, the J end lost 0 bases, and 11 bases lay between the germline ends. Germline CDR1 reads SGHKS; CDR2 reads YYEKEE (reference sequence). In DNA form, the CDR3 reads TGTGCCAGCACCGTTACTACTAGCACAGATACGCAGTATTTT. Its translation: CASTVTTSTDTQYF.

The rearrangement joins TRBV7-4 to TRBJ1-2; D gene unclear. The ends were cut back, 1 base at V and 4 bases at J, with 10 bases in the middle. The CDR3 contains 14 residues. In germline, CDR1 is SGHVT, CDR2 SQSDAQ. Here the CDR3 DNA reads TGTGCCAGCAGCTTAGACCGAGAGCTCTATGGCTACACCTTC. Protein sequence: CASSLDRELYGYTF.